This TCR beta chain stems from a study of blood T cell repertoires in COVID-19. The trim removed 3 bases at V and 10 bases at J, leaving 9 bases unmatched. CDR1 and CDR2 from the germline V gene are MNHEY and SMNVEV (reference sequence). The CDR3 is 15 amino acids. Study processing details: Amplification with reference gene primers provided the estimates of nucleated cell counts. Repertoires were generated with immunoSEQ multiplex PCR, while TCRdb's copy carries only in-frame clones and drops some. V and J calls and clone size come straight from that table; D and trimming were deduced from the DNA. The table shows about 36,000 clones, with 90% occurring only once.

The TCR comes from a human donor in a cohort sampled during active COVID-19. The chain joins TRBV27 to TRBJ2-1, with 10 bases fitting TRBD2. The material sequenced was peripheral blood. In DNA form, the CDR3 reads TGTGCCAGCAGTTTGGACCTAGCGGGAGTTGGAGAGCAGTTCTTC. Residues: CASSLDLAGVGEQFF.